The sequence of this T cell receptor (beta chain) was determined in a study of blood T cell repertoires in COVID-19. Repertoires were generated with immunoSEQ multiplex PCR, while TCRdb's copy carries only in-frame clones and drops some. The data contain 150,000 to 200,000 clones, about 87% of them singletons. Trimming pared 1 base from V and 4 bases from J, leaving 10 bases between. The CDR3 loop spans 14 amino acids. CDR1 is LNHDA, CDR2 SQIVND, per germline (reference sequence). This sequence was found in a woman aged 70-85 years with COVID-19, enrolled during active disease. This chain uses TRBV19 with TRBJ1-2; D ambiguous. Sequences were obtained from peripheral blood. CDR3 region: CASSIVGQVYGYTF. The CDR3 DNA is TGTGCCAGTAGTATAGTTGGGCAGGTCTATGGCTACACCTTC.